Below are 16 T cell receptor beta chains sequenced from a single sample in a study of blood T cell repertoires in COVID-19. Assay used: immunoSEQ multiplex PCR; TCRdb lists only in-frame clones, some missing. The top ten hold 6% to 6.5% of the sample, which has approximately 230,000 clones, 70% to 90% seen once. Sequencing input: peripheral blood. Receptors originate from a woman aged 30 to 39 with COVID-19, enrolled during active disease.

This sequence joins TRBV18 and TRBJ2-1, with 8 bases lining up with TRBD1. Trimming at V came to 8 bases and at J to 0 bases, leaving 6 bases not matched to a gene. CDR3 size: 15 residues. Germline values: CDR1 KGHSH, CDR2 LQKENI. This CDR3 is CASLRTGSSYNEQFF. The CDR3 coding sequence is TGTGCCAGCCTACGGACAGGGAGCTCCTACAATGAGCAGTTCTTC. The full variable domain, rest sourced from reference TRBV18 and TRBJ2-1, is NAGVMQNPRHLVRRRGQEARLRCSPMKGHSHVYWYRQLPEEGLKFMVYLQKENIIDESGMPKERFSAEFPKEGPSILRIQQVVRGDSAAYFCASLRTGSSYNEQFFGPGTRLTVL.

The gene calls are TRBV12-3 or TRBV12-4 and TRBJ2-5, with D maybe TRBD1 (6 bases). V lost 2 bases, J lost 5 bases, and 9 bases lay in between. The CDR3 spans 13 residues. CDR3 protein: CASSLRQGETQYF. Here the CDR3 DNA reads TGTGCCAGCAGTTTAAGGCAGGGGGAGACCCAGTACTTC.

The CDR3 here is CASSSPGEGGLDEQYF. CDR3 nucleotides: TGTGCCAGCAGCTCCCCTGGGGAAGGGGGCCTGGACGAGCAGTACTTC. This chain links TRBV7-6 with TRBJ2-7, with 7 nucleotides matching TRBD1. This CDR3 has 16 amino acids. Germline V gene lookup returns CDR1 SGHVS and CDR2 FNYEAQ. V lost 4 bases, J lost 5 bases, and 14 bases stayed unmatched.

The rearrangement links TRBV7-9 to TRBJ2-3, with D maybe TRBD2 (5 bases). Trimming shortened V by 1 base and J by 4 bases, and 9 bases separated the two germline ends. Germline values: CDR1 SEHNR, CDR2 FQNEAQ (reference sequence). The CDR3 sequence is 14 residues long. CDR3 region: CASSLDTRSDTQYF. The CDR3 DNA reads TGTGCCAGCAGCTTAGATACTAGATCAGATACGCAGTATTTT.

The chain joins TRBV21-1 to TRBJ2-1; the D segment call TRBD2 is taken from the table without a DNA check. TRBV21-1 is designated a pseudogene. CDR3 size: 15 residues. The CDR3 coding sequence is TGTGCCAGCAGCAAAGGGACTAGCCCCTACATCGAGCAGTTCTTC. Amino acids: CASSKGTSPYIEQFF.

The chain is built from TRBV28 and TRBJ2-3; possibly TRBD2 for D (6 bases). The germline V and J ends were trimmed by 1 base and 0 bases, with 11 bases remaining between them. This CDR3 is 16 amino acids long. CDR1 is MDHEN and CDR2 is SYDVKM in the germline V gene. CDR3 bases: TGTGCCAGCAGTTTATCGGGGGTCCCCAGCACAGATACGCAGTATTTT. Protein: CASSLSGVPSTDTQYF.

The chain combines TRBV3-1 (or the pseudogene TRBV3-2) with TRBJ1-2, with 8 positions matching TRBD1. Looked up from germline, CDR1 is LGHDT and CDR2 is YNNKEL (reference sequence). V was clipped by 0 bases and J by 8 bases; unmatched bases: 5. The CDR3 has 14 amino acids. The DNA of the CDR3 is TGTGCCAGCAGCCAAGATTGGACAGGGTACGGCTACACCTTC. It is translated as CASSQDWTGYGYTF.

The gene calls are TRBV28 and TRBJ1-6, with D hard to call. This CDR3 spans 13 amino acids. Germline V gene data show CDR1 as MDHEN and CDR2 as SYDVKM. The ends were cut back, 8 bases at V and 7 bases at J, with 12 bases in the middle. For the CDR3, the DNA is TGTGCCAGCGGGTGGGCGGGCAATTCACCCCTCCACTTT. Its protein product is CASGWAGNSPLHF.

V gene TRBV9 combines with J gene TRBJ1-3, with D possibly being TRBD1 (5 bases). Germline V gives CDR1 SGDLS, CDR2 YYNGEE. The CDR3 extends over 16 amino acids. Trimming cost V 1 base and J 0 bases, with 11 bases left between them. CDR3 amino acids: CASSVFSQGSGNTIYF. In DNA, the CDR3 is TGTGCCAGCAGCGTATTTTCTCAGGGCTCTGGAAACACCATATATTTT.

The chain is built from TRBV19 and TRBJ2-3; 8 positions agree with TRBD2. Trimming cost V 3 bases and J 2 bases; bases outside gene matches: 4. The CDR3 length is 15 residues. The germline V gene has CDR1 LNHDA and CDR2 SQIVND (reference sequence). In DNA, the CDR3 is TGTGCCAGTAGTATCACTAGCGGCTTCACAGATACGCAGTATTTT. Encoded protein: CASSITSGFTDTQYF. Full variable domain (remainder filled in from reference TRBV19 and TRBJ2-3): DGGITQSPKYLFRKEGQNVTLSCEQNLNHDAMYWYRQDPGQGLRLIYYSQIVNDFQKGDIAEGYSVSREKKESFPLTVTSAQKNPTAFYLCASSITSGFTDTQYFGPGTRLTVL.

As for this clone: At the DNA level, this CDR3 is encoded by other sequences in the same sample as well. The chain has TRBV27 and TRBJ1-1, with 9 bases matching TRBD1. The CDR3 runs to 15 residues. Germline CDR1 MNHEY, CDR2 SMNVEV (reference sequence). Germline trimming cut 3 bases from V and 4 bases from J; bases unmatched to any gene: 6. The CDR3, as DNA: TGTGCCAGCAGTTTGAGGAAGGACAGGGGCACTGAAGCTTTCTTT. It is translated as CASSLRKDRGTEAFF.

The CDR3 sequence is CASSSGRRGASNYGYTF. In DNA form, the CDR3 reads TGTGCCAGCAGTTCCGGACGCAGGGGGGCCTCTAACTATGGCTACACCTTC. V and J are TRBV6-2 or TRBV6-3 and TRBJ1-2; TRBD1 agrees at 7 bases. The germline CDR1 and CDR2 sequences are MNHEY and SVGEGT. CDR3 length equals 17 residues. The J segment lost 0 bases and the V segment lost 4 bases, leaving 11 bases of the junction unmatched.

The DNA for the CDR3 is TGTGCCAGCAGCCCTCCGGGACAGGGTTTTGGCTACACCTTC. Translating it yields CASSPPGQGFGYTF. The chain combines TRBV14 with TRBJ1-2; TRBD1 aligns across 9 bases. Trimming cost V 4 bases and J 7 bases; bases outside gene matches: 7. CDR3 size: 14 residues. Germline assignment: CDR1 SGHDN and CDR2 FVKESK.

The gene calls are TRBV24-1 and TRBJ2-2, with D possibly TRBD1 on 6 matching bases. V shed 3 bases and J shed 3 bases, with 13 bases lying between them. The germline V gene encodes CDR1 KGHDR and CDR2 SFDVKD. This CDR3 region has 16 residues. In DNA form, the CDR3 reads TGTGCCACCAGTGATCACCGGGACATGTACACCGGGGAGCTGTTTTTT. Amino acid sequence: CATSDHRDMYTGELFF.

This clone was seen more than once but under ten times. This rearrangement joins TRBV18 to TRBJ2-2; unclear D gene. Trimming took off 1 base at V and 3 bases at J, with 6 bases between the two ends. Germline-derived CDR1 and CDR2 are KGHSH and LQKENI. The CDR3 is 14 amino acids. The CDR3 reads CASSPLRYTGELFF. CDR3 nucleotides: TGTGCCAGCTCACCACTGAGATACACCGGGGAGCTGTTTTTT.

The CDR3 reads CAWSPGLGGQGTQPQHF. The CDR3 bases are TGTGCCTGGAGTCCTGGTTTAGGGGGACAGGGGACTCAGCCCCAGCATTTT. The V call is TRBV30, the J call TRBJ1-5; 10 nucleotides align to TRBD1. With V trimmed by 2 bases and J by 6 bases, 13 bases remained unmatched. Germline loops: CDR1 GTSNPN, CDR2 SVGIG (reference sequence). This CDR3 region has 17 residues.